Sequencing of this TCR beta chain was carried out in a study of PD-1 blockade in classical Hodgkin lymphoma. About the research overall: Treatment was intravenous nivolumab, 3 mg/kg every 2 weeks, until progression. Findings and caveats of the study: By C4D1, diversity of CD4+ TCRs had risen significantly, whereas that of CD8+ TCRs had not.

Regarding time point: cycle 4 day 1 (C4D1), after less than 7 weeks of nivolumab. Relapse was seen in all patients after autologous stem cell transplantation, and brentuximab vedotin exposure was variable. The sample holds a few counts of this clone. Its target is unknown. Between the trimmed V and J ends, which lost 10 bases and 0 bases, there was a span of 7 bases. CDR3 length: 13 amino acids. Germline CDR1 is SGHTA and CDR2 is FQGTGA. Generated by immunoSEQ multiplex PCR, the TCRdb table keeps only in-frame clones and is missing some. The sample shows about 85,000 clones, 90% of them seen only once.

The TCR sequence derives from a human donor with classical Hodgkin lymphoma. The specimen comprised peripheral blood mononuclear cells (PBMCs), sampled before the fourth cycle of nivolumab. The V call is TRBV7-3, the J call TRBJ1-6; D not resolved. In nucleotides, the CDR3 is TGTGCCACGGCCAGCTCCTATAATTCACCCCTCCACTTT. It is translated as CATASSYNSPLHF.